This T cell receptor beta chain was documented in a study of regulatory dendritic cells for organ transplantation. Allogeneic regulatory or mature dendritic cells were co-cultured for 5 days with CFSE-labeled sorted T cells at 1:10. Clones were read by immunoSEQ multiplex PCR, and TCRdb kept only the in-frame ones, dropping some. The data contain roughly 12,000 clones, 74% of them singletons. On this clone: Its target is not known.

J lost 2 bases, V lost 6 bases, and 2 bases had no gene match. Germline V gene data show CDR1 as KGHSH and CDR2 as LQKENI. The CDR3 sequence is 14 residues long. This TCR derives from a human donor in good health. The sample taken for sequencing was naive CD4+ T cells from blood cultured with regulatory dendritic cells. As to subset: CD45RA+ naive T cells. The chain is built from TRBV18 and TRBJ2-1, with 9 bases identical to TRBD1. CDR3 residues: CASSRQGAYNEQFF. CDR3 bases: TGTGCCAGCTCGCGACAGGGGGCCTACAATGAGCAGTTCTTC. The full variable domain, completed using reference TRBV18 and TRBJ2-1, is NAGVMQNPRHLVRRRGQEARLRCSPMKGHSHVYWYRQLPEEGLKFMVYLQKENIIDESGMPKERFSAEFPKEGPSILRIQQVVRGDSAAYFCASSRQGAYNEQFFGPGTRLTVL.